The 27 T cell receptor beta chains below all came from one sample that was sequenced in a study of CD8+CD57+ T cells in acquired aplastic anemia. Patients sequenced had flow cytometry evidence of CD8+CD57+ cell expansion. Profiling of TCR beta VDJ combinations and CDR3 sequences used genomic DNA as template. TCRdb reprocessed the reads with MiXCR, giving one entry per CDR3 protein. Of around 130,000 distinct CDR3 sequences listed, 55% to 60% were seen once; the top ten hold about 31%. The sequenced sample was sorted CD4+, CD8+, or CD8+CD57+ T cells (not recorded which) from PBMCs. These receptors were taken from a human donor with aplastic anemia.

In its sample, this clonotype was seen many times. V is TRBV4-1 and J is TRBJ2-3; D is uncertain. This CDR3 has 15 residues. The ends were cut back, 2 bases at V and 0 bases at J, with 9 bases in the middle. Germline V gene lookup returns CDR1 MGHRA and CDR2 YSYEKL. In nucleotides, the CDR3 is TGCGCCAGCAGCCAAAAAACGGCTAGCACAGATACGCAGTATTTT. It yields the protein CASSQKTASTDTQYF.

This sequence joins TRBV7-8 and TRBJ2-3; D unclear. The CDR3 extends over 13 amino acids. CDR1 and CDR2 from the germline V gene are SGHVS and FQNEAQ. V was cut by 5 bases and J by 2 bases, with 8 bases left in between. DNA for the CDR3: TGTGCCAGCAGCACAGACCCCACAGATACGCAGTATTTT. As protein: CASSTDPTDTQYF. Together with reference TRBV7-8 and TRBJ2-3, the CDR3 gives the full variable domain: GAGVSQSPRYKVAKRGQDVALRCDPISGHVSLFWYQQALGQGPEFLTYFQNEAQLDKSGLPSDRFFAERPEGSVSTLKIQRTQQEDSAVYLCASSTDPTDTQYFGPGTRLTVL.

In its sample, this clonotype was seen many times. The CDR3 DNA reads as TGTGCCAGCAGCGCTGACAGGGGGGATGGCTACACCTTC. This sequence encodes CASSADRGDGYTF. The chain couples TRBV13 to TRBJ1-2, with 9 nucleotides matching TRBD1. V shed 5 bases and J 6 bases; nucleotides not matched to a gene: 4. This CDR3 spans 13 amino acids. The germline CDR1 and CDR2 sequences are PRHDT and FYEKMQ (reference sequence).

V usage is TRBV30 and J usage is TRBJ2-7; D possibly corresponds to TRBD2 (6 bases). V lost 2 bases and J lost 2, with 7 bases in between. The CDR3 loop spans 12 amino acids. Germline V gene lookup returns CDR1 GTSNPN and CDR2 SVGIG (reference sequence). CDR3 amino acids: CAWSTGAYEQYF. The CDR3 DNA reads TGTGCCTGGAGTACGGGGGCCTACGAGCAGTACTTC. Filled out from reference TRBV30 and TRBJ2-7, the complete variable domain reads SQTIHQWPATLVQPVGSPLSLECTVEGTSNPNLYWYRQAAGRGLQLLFYSVGIGQISSEVPQNLSASRPQDRQFILSSKKLLLSDSGFYLCAWSTGAYEQYFGPGTRLTVT.

The gene calls are TRBV7-9 and TRBJ2-7; 7 bases match TRBD1. This CDR3 region has 13 residues. V was clipped by 3 bases and J by 5 bases; unmatched bases: 4. From germline, CDR1 is SEHNR and CDR2 FQNEAQ (reference sequence). CDR3 sequence: CASSFGTVNEQYF. The CDR3 DNA reads TGTGCCAGCAGCTTCGGGACAGTTAACGAGCAGTACTTC.

The chain joins TRBV29-1 to TRBJ1-1, with D perhaps TRBD1 (5 bases). The germline V gene has CDR1 SQVTM and CDR2 ANQGSEA. The V end lost 4 bases, the J end lost 2 bases, and 14 bases lay between the germline ends. The CDR3 consists of 14 residues. The CDR3 loop reads CSVVWGNLNTEAFF. The CDR3 region has the DNA TGCAGCGTTGTTTGGGGGAATCTCAACACTGAAGCTTTCTTT.

As regards this clonotype: This may stem from a read error, because a much larger clone lies one nucleotide away. The chain joins TRBV9 to TRBJ1-1; the D gene is possibly TRBD1 (5 bases). CDR3 length: 13 residues. Germline CDR1 and CDR2: SGDLS and YYNGEE. CDR3 sequence (DNA): TGTGCCAGCGGGGGAACAGTGAACGCTGAAGCTTTCTTT. Its translation is CASGGTVNAEAFF.

The J gene is TRBJ2-7, the V gene TRBV7-9; TRBD1 matches at 12 bases. Germline V lookup: CDR1 SEHNR, CDR2 FQNEAQ (reference sequence). The CDR3 is 15 amino acids. Unmatched junction bases numbered 4, after V lost 1 base and J lost 6 bases. The CDR3 DNA is TGTGCCAGCAGCTTAGGAGGGGACAGGGGGCGCGAGCAGTACTTC. This sequence encodes CASSLGGDRGREQYF.

The chain links TRBV2 to TRBJ1-2; D not certain. This CDR3 contains 14 residues. Germline V gene lookup returns CDR1 SNHLY and CDR2 FYNNEI. V dropped 2 bases and J dropped 2 bases, with 9 bases sitting between them. This CDR3 is CASSERTANYGYTF. In DNA, the CDR3 is TGTGCCAGCAGTGAACGGACGGCCAACTATGGCTACACCTTC.

The chain combines TRBV15 with TRBJ2-7, with D tentatively TRBD2 (5 bases). V lost 3 bases and J 5 bases, leaving 17 bases between the germline ends. Germline CDR1 LNHNV, CDR2 YYDKDF (reference sequence). The CDR3 sequence is 15 residues long. CDR3 loop: CATSSGRGLRNEQYF. The CDR3 DNA sequence: TGTGCCACCAGCAGCGGCCGGGGTCTCCGTAACGAGCAGTACTTC.

This rearrangement joins TRBV13 to TRBJ2-7; tentatively, D is TRBD2 (6 bases). Germline CDR1 is PRHDT and CDR2 is FYEKMQ (reference sequence). The CDR3 has 16 residues. Between the trimmed V and J ends, which lost 1 base and 4 bases, there was a span of 17 bases. CDR3 nucleotides: TGTGCCAGCAGCTTAGCACGCGGGGCAGGGAATTACGAGCAGTACTTC. This encodes CASSLARGAGNYEQYF.

The chain carries TRBV29-1 and TRBJ2-3, with 8 bases identical to TRBD1. The CDR3 runs 13 residues. The ends lost 7 bases at V and 0 bases at J; junction bases unmatched: 3. The germline gives CDR1 SQVTM, CDR2 ANQGSEA. The CDR3 protein is CSGGQGSTDTQYF. The CDR3, as DNA: TGCAGCGGAGGACAGGGAAGCACAGATACGCAGTATTTT.

CDR3 nucleotide sequence: TGTGCCAGCAGCTTACCGGGACAGGGATTCGGTGAGCAGTTCTTC. This codes for CASSLPGQGFGEQFF. V is TRBV7-3 and J is TRBJ2-1, with 9 positions matching TRBD1. The CDR3 has 15 residues. Germline loops: CDR1 SGHTA, CDR2 FQGTGA. J lost 9 bases, V lost 2 bases, and 8 bases had no gene match.

Many counts were recorded for this clonotype. The chain combines TRBV15 with TRBJ2-7; 9 positions agree with TRBD1. CDR1 is LNHNV and CDR2 is YYDKDF in the germline V gene (reference sequence). The CDR3 is 14 residues long. Trimming at V came to 5 bases and at J to 3 bases, leaving 5 bases not matched to a gene. As DNA, the CDR3 is TGTGCCACCAGCGGCCGGGACAGGGACTACGAGCAGTACTTC. Encoded protein: CATSGRDRDYEQYF. Based on the CDR3 plus reference TRBV15 and TRBJ2-7, the full variable domain is DAMVIQNPRYQVTQFGKPVTLSCSQTLNHNVMYWYQQKSSQAPKLLFHYYDKDFNNEADTPDNFQSRRPNTSFCFLDIRSPGLGDTAMYLCATSGRDRDYEQYFGPGTRLTVT.

This clonotype was observed at least ten times. The rearrangement links TRBV6-5 to TRBJ2-5, with TRBD2 matching over 8 bases. Trimming cost V 2 bases and J 6 bases; bases outside gene matches: 11. Germline assignment: CDR1 MNHEY and CDR2 SVGAGI. This CDR3 comprises 16 residues. The CDR3 region is CASSYGSPGGPKTQYF. The DNA for the CDR3 is TGTGCCAGCAGTTACGGATCGCCGGGGGGGCCGAAGACCCAGTACTTC.

The rearrangement uses TRBV10-3 and TRBJ1-1, with D possibly TRBD1 on 5 matching bases. CDR1 ENHRY and CDR2 SYGVKD come from the germline V gene. Trimming removed 4 bases from V and 2 bases from J, with 11 bases in between. The CDR3 extends over 14 amino acids. The DNA of the CDR3 is TGTGCCATCAGTGGAGCGGGGGGTAACACTGAAGCTTTCTTT. It specifies CAISGAGGNTEAFF.

The chain has TRBV25-1 and TRBJ1-2, with TRBD1 as a possible D gene (5 bases). The germline V and J ends were trimmed by 5 bases and 0 bases, with 7 bases remaining between them. The CDR3 is 13 amino acids. Per germline, CDR1 MGHDK and CDR2 SYGVNS. CDR3 DNA sequence: TGTGCCAGCAGTCGGGGCACTAACTATGGCTACACCTTC. Translating it yields CASSRGTNYGYTF.

For this clonotype: The conserved closing phenylalanine or tryptophan is absent in this CDR3, likely reflecting a read error. The DNA is left out, because the CDR3 cannot be placed on it with certainty; the CDR3 is given as TCRdb lists it. The V call is TRBV7-2, the J call TRBJ2-7; the tabulated D call, TRBD1, remains unverified against the DNA. Looked up from germline, CDR1 is SGHTA and CDR2 is FQGNSA. The CDR3 extends over 15 residues, inclusive of both ends. The CDR3: CASSWPGQTIYEHYS.

The CDR3 is CATSRVSGGGYNEQFF. DNA for the CDR3: TGTGCCACCAGCAGAGTTTCAGGGGGCGGCTACAATGAGCAGTTCTTC. The chain has TRBV15 and TRBJ2-1; TRBD1 aligns across 8 bases. V was clipped by 1 base and J by 3 bases; unmatched bases: 5. Germline CDR1 and CDR2: LNHNV and YYDKDF (reference sequence). The CDR3 totals 16 residues.

The table lists this clonotype with many counts. The gene calls are TRBV19 and TRBJ1-2; the match to TRBD1 covers 7 bases. V shed 3 bases and J 1 base; nucleotides not matched to a gene: 5. The CDR3 length is 15 residues. CDR1 is LNHDA and CDR2 is SQIVND in the germline V gene (reference sequence). CDR3 sequence: CASSIGQEINYGYTF. The CDR3 DNA reads as TGTGCCAGTAGTATCGGACAGGAGATTAACTATGGCTACACCTTC.

The V and J genes are TRBV2 and TRBJ2-7; 10 bases align to TRBD2. In germline, CDR1 is SNHLY, CDR2 FYNNEI. V shed 5 bases, J shed 0 bases, and the junction held 7 bases outside the gene matches. The CDR3 covers 16 residues. The CDR3 is CASSYSRLAGSYEQYF. The DNA of the CDR3 is TGTGCCAGCAGTTACTCGCGACTAGCGGGCTCCTACGAGCAGTACTTC.

Worth noting for this clonotype: One end of the junction is discordant with germline, which a read error may explain. The gene calls are TRBV3-1 and TRBJ1-2; D perhaps matches TRBD1 (6 bases). Germline CDR1 and CDR2: LGHDT and YNNKEL (reference sequence). The length of the CDR3 is 16 residues. The CDR3 nucleotides read TGTGCCAGCAGCCAAGACCGAGGGACATATAACTATGGCCACACCTTC. It is translated as CASSQDRGTYNYGHTF.

In nucleotides, the CDR3 is TGCGGGGGGAGCAGGGTAGTTGGGAAAGAGCAGTTCTTC. It yields the protein CGGSRVVGKEQFF. The V and J genes are TRBV29-1 and TRBJ2-1; weak D call: TRBD2 (6 bases). Germline-derived CDR1 and CDR2 are SQVTM and ANQGSEA. The CDR3 spans 13 residues.

The gene calls are TRBV20-1 and TRBJ1-1; TRBD1 matches 7 bases. Trimming removed 4 bases from V and 4 bases from J; junction bases left unmatched: 9. CDR1 is DFQATT and CDR2 is SNEGSKA in the germline V gene (reference sequence). CDR3 length: 14 amino acids. The DNA for the CDR3 is TGCAGTGCTAAACAGGGGCGGGGGAGCACTGAAGCTTTCTTT. Protein: CSAKQGRGSTEAFF.

The genes are TRBV7-2 and TRBJ2-3; D not certain. V was cut by 7 bases and J by 4 bases, with 12 bases left in between. The CDR3 is 13 residues long. CDR1 and CDR2 (germline): SGHTA, FQGNSA. This CDR3 is CASTLSGADTQYF. CDR3 bases: TGTGCCAGCACCCTTAGTGGTGCAGATACGCAGTATTTT.

This clonotype turned up a few times. The V call is TRBV9, the J call TRBJ2-1; TRBD1 aligns across 7 bases. V dropped 4 bases and J dropped 0; count of bases not matched to a gene: 7. CDR3 length: 16 residues. In germline, CDR1 is SGDLS, CDR2 YYNGEE. The CDR3, as DNA: TGTGCCAGCAGCCCTACCAGGGGGAGCTCCTACAATGAGCAGTTCTTC. Its protein is CASSPTRGSSYNEQFF.

The V call is TRBV7-9, the J call TRBJ2-7, with D unresolved. Germline CDR1 SEHNR, CDR2 FQNEAQ (reference sequence). The CDR3 runs to 14 residues. Trimming removed 1 base at V and 2 bases at J, with 9 bases between. CDR3 nucleotides: TGTGCCAGCAGCTTAGGACATGGTGCCTACGAGCAGTACTTC. Translating it yields CASSLGHGAYEQYF.